This T cell receptor (beta chain) was identified during a study of Ad26.COV2.S vaccination and SARS-CoV-2 variants. In the study overall: Recipients of Ad26.COV2.S got it intramuscularly, once or twice 56 days apart.

CDR1 and CDR2 from the germline V gene are SQVTM and ANQGSEA. Deletions cut 6 bases from V and 0 bases from J, with 12 bases between. This CDR3 region has 14 residues. Measured with immunoSEQ multiplex PCR; TCRdb has only the in-frame clones, and not every one. This table holds around 340,000 clones, about 87% found once. Indicated treatment: 19 received Ad26.COV2.S at low or high dose, single or two shots; roughly five received placebo; per-sample allocation not given. Samples were taken on day 63 after the first vaccine or placebo injection. A Boston adult aged 18-55 years was the donor. What was given as vaccine was an Ad26 vector encoding Wuhan-strain SARS-CoV-2 spike.

Sequences were derived from peripheral blood, sampled in a trial of Ad26.COV2.S vaccine versus placebo. The receptor comes from a person between 18 and 59 years old who received the Ad26.COV2.S COVID-19 vaccine or a placebo. The rearrangement uses TRBV29-1 and TRBJ2-1; TRBD1 might be the D (5 bases). CDR3: CSVLTELSYNEQFF. The CDR3 nucleotides read TGCAGCGTCTTGACAGAACTCTCCTACAATGAGCAGTTCTTC.